What follows describes a single T cell receptor beta chain. Its target is unknown. This sample was included in a study of T cells expressing NK-cell markers. Study overall: Among eight sequenced donors, seven carried HCMV seropositivity while one was seronegative.

This CDR3 region has 15 residues. Per germline, CDR1 MDHEN and CDR2 SYDVKM. 5'RACE template switching with UMIs generated TCR beta cDNA. Following a re-call of the 5' RACE reads, TCRdb has one entry per CDR3 protein and lacks DNA. Its clone listing holds some 440,000 distinct CDR3 sequences. Study observations and caveats: In a handful of donors, dominant NKG2C+ clonotypes were roughly 1.0-8% of CD8+ T cells. In four donors, these clonotypes also led the CD3+CD56-NKG2C+ fraction.

The receptor was isolated from a woman aged 50 to 65 in good health. The chain combines TRBV28 with TRBJ1-2; TCRdb gives TRBD1 as the D gene, but with no DNA this cannot be confirmed. Sequenced sample: blood T cells: a sorted CD56 or NKG2C T cell subset, CD4+ or CD8+ T cells, or bulk PBMC T cells (not recorded which). CDR3 loop: CASSFPQGLHYGYTF.